This entry describes one TCR beta chain. These data come from a study of blood T cell repertoires in COVID-19. Study-wide context: Specimens from acute and convalescent COVID-19 originated in the United States, Italy and Spain.

In the original processing: Amplification from reference gene primers served as the basis for estimated nucleated cell counts. The method was immunoSEQ multiplex PCR; TCRdb's version includes in-frame clones alone and lacks a portion of them. Clone size and V and J calls were adopted from that table, with D and trimming inferred from the DNA. The sample has about 380,000 clones; around 90% are singletons. V was shortened by 4 bases and J by 6 bases, with 10 bases between the two germline ends. The CDR3 runs to 13 residues. The germline V gene encodes CDR1 SGHDN and CDR2 FVKESK. The age range of participants was about 18 to 90 years, with residence in around 22 US areas. Each participant's cohort was designated according to participant-reported clinical history.

This clonotype originated in a woman in her late teens or twenties who had recovered from COVID-19. The chain couples TRBV14 to TRBJ2-1; D not resolved. Sequenced sample: PBMCs or T cells enriched from blood (not recorded which). CDR3 residues: CASSPRPGNEQFF. CDR3 nucleotide sequence: TGTGCCAGCAGCCCTCGGCCGGGCAATGAGCAGTTCTTC.